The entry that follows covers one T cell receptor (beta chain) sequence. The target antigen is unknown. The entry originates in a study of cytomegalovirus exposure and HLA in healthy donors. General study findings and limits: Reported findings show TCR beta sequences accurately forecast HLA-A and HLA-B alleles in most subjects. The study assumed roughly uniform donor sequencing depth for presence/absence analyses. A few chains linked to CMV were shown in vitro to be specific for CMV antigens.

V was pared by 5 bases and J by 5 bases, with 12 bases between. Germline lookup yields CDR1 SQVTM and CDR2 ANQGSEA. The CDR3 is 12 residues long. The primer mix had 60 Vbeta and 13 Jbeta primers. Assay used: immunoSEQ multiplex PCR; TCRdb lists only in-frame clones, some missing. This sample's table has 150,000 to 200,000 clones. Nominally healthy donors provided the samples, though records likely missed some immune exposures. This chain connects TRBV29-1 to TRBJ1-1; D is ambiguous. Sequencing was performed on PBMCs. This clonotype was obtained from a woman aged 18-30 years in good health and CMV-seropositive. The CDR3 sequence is CSVRPLRTEAFF. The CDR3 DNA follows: TGCAGCGTTCGTCCTCTGAGGACTGAAGCTTTCTTT.